A selection of T cell receptor beta chains follows, all from one sample in a study of a mutant IDH1 vaccine in newly diagnosed glioma. Their cognate antigens are unknown. TCRdb's table, derived via immunoSEQ multiplex PCR, lists solely in-frame clones and lacks some. The sample shows roughly 130,000 clones, just under 80% of them seen only once. The input for sequencing was PBMCs, taken from a glioma patient whose treatment included an IDH1 peptide vaccine. These receptors came from a man aged 40-50 years with glioma. CDR3s include the opening cysteine and the closing phenylalanine or tryptophan. Fields, in order: V gene, J gene, CDR3 protein.

TRBV5-4	TRBJ2-7	CASSFTGNEQYF
TRBV7-9	TRBJ1-1	CASSPETGFTEAFF
TRBV21-1	TRBJ2-5	CARSGRAGEETQYF
TRBV19	TRBJ2-2	CASSERENTGELFF
TRBV7-8	TRBJ2-1	CASSLGPTHNEQFF
TRBV4-3	TRBJ1-2	CASSQDAGSANYGYTF
TRBV4-2	TRBJ2-1	CASSQGNPDNEQFF
TRBV2	TRBJ1-4	CASSGRENREKLFF
TRBV2	TRBJ2-1	CASSESPLAGTTSYNEQFF
TRBV2	TRBJ2-3	CASSGRERTDTQYF
TRBV4-1	TRBJ1-2	CASSQEQSYGYTF
TRBV29-1	TRBJ2-2	CSVAKVAGVATGELFF
TRBV7-9	TRBJ2-7	CASSFGTSAYEQYF
TRBV5-1	TRBJ2-1	CASSRGLAGVGSYNEQFF
TRBV5-8	TRBJ2-7	CASSRGDSSYEQYF
TRBV7-2	TRBJ1-5	CASSLQTSQPQHF
TRBV4-2	TRBJ2-2	CASSLGLAGTGELFF
TRBV14	TRBJ1-1	CASSQEDGFRTEAFF
TRBV19	TRBJ2-7	CASSKNVPGLAGYEQYF